This is a list of T cell receptor beta chains from one sample in a study of beta chain features in type 1 diabetes. TCRdb keeps only in-frame clones here, not all; method: immunoSEQ multiplex PCR. The data show about 350,000 clones, 15% to 20% seen once. Sequencing input: naive CD4+ T cells from blood. All receptors come from a woman aged 18 to 35 in good health. Both conserved end residues are part of each CDR3. A D gene is named only where the DNA matches it firmly. The size field is filled for only some rows; it gives once, few, many or a size class.

j_gene	d_gene	v_gene	abundance	CDR3aa	CDR3nt
TRBJ2-5	TRBD2	TRBV9	few	CASSSGLAPGQETQYF	TGTGCCAGCAGCTCCGGACTAGCGCCAGGCCAAGAGACCCAGTACTTC
TRBJ2-7	TRBD2	TRBV19	NA	CASSIGTSGDYEQYF	TGTGCCAGTAGTATTGGGACTAGCGGGGACTACGAGCAGTACTTC
TRBJ2-5	NA	TRBV15	NA	CATSRRGQETQYF	TGTGCCACCAGCAGGAGGGGGCAAGAGACCCAGTACTTC
TRBJ2-3	TRBD2	TRBV9	few	CASSSRTSGDTQYF	TGTGCCAGCAGCTCCCGGACTAGCGGAGATACGCAGTATTTT
TRBJ2-5	TRBD2	TRBV4-1	NA	CASSQEGPAGGRETQYF	TGCGCCAGCAGCCAAGAAGGGCCAGCGGGGGGACGGGAGACCCAGTACTTC
TRBJ2-7	TRBD1	TRBV9	few	CASSVEGTGLNEQYF	TGTGCCAGCAGCGTAGAGGGGACAGGGTTGAACGAGCAGTACTTC
TRBJ2-2	TRBD1	TRBV9	few	CASSVQGADTGELFF	TGTGCCAGCAGCGTGCAGGGGGCGGACACCGGGGAGCTGTTTTTT
TRBJ1-1	TRBD1	TRBV7-9	few	CASVGKTGTEAFF	TGTGCCAGCGTCGGGAAGACAGGGACTGAAGCTTTCTTT
TRBJ2-5	TRBD2	TRBV10-3	few	CAISVGGSETQYF	TGTGCCATCAGTGTCGGGGGGTCGGAGACCCAGTACTTC
TRBJ2-7	TRBD1	TRBV7-2	NA	CASSVQGGDEQYF	TGTGCCAGCAGCGTACAGGGGGGTGACGAGCAGTACTTC
TRBJ2-1	NA	TRBV5-1	NA	CASRTDLPSYNEQFF	TGCGCCAGCAGAACGGACTTACCATCCTACAATGAGCAGTTCTTC
TRBJ2-1	NA	TRBV2	few	CASRDLGDEQFF	TGTGCCAGCAGAGACTTAGGTGATGAGCAGTTCTTC
TRBJ2-3	NA	TRBV2	NA	CASRRGSLNVDTQYF	TGTGCCAGCAGGAGAGGGAGTTTAAATGTGGATACGCAGTATTTT
TRBJ2-3	NA	TRBV2	NA	CASSALTPRDTQYF	TGTGCCAGCAGTGCCTTGACTCCTCGGGATACGCAGTATTTT
TRBJ2-3	NA	TRBV12-5	NA	CASGATGSYSVGDTQYF	TGTGCTAGTGGTGCAACCGGGAGCTATTCCGTTGGAGATACGCAGTATTTT
TRBJ2-5	NA	TRBV7-9	few	CASRGASGTQYF	TGTGCCAGCAGGGGGGCTTCGGGGACCCAGTACTTC
TRBJ1-5	TRBD1	TRBV30	few	CALDRGNQPQHF	TGTGCCTTGGACAGGGGCAATCAGCCCCAGCATTTT
TRBJ2-5	NA	TRBV7-9	NA	CASSLSGTSKETQYF	TGTGCCAGCAGCTTATCCGGGACTTCAAAAGAGACCCAGTACTTC
TRBJ1-6	NA	TRBV6-5	NA	CASTVTGFNSSPLHF	TGTGCCAGCACCGTAACAGGGTTTAATTCTTCACCCCTCCACTTT
TRBJ1-1	NA	TRBV5-4	NA	CASSLEQTTEAFF	TGTGCCAGCAGCTTGGAACAGACCACTGAAGCTTTCTTT
TRBJ2-4	TRBD1	TRBV4-2	once	CASSQVGQGKNIQYF	TGTGCCAGCAGCCAAGTTGGACAGGGCAAAAACATTCAGTACTTC
TRBJ2-7	NA	TRBV29-1	NA	CSVALTYEQYF	TGCAGCGTGGCCTTGACCTACGAGCAGTACTTC
TRBJ1-2	TRBD1	TRBV2	few	CASSDPDRVGYTF	TGTGCCAGCAGTGATCCCGACAGGGTTGGCTACACCTTC
TRBJ2-2	TRBD2	TRBV30	NA	CAQQRGIPGGELFF	TGTGCCCAGCAGCGGGGAATTCCCGGCGGGGAGCTGTTTTTT
TRBJ1-2	NA	TRBV7-9	NA	CATTLAQVNYGYTF	TGTGCCACAACGCTGGCACAGGTTAATTATGGCTACACCTTC
TRBJ2-2	TRBD1	TRBV6-5	NA	CASSTGTGFTGELFF	TGTGCCAGCAGCACCGGGACAGGGTTCACCGGGGAGCTGTTTTTT
TRBJ1-5	TRBD1	TRBV19	few	CATGQAHQPQHF	TGTGCCACCGGACAGGCCCATCAGCCCCAGCATTTT
TRBJ1-1	NA	TRBV30	NA	CAVGPSGTEAFF	TGTGCCGTCGGCCCCAGCGGCACTGAAGCTTTCTTT
TRBJ2-1	NA	TRBV5-1	few	CASYAGAYNEQFF	TGCGCCAGCTACGCGGGGGCATACAATGAGCAGTTCTTC
TRBJ1-4	NA	TRBV30	NA	CAWSRDTSNEKLFF	TGTGCCTGGAGTCGGGACACTTCTAATGAAAAACTGTTTTTT
TRBJ2-5	TRBD2	TRBV2	NA	CASRETSEETQYF	TGTGCCAGCAGGGAAACTAGCGAAGAGACCCAGTACTTC
TRBJ2-7	NA	TRBV10-3	NA	CAISEAGPYEQYF	TGTGCCATCAGTGAGGCGGGCCCTTACGAGCAGTACTTC
TRBJ1-2	NA	TRBV4-1	few	CASSPYGGIRYGYTF	TGCGCCAGCAGCCCTTACGGGGGTATTCGCTATGGCTACACCTTC
TRBJ1-4	NA	TRBV1	NA	CTSSQGHPIGQGGEKLFF	TGCACCAGCAGCCAAGGTCATCCCATCGGCCAGGGAGGTGAAAAACTGTTTTTT